The 10 T cell receptor beta chains below all came from one sample that was sequenced in a study of blood T cell repertoires in COVID-19. Produced via immunoSEQ multiplex PCR; TCRdb's table is partial and in-frame only. The table shows hundreds of thousands of clones, with around 87% occurring only once. The sequencing input was PBMCs or T cells enriched from blood (not recorded which). The receptors stem from a young man who had recovered from COVID-19.

The genes are TRBV5-1 and TRBJ1-1; D not certain. Between the trimmed V and J ends, which lost 4 bases and 0 bases, there was a span of 4 bases. The CDR3 runs to 12 residues. Germline-derived CDR1 and CDR2 are SGHRS and YFSETQ. CDR3 DNA sequence: TGCGCCAGCAGCCTTGTGAACACTGAAGCTTTCTTT. Its translation is CASSLVNTEAFF.

This clone was seen just once. The chain has TRBV10-3 and TRBJ2-7, with D perhaps TRBD2 (6 bases). Trimming removed 3 bases from V and 3 bases from J, with 12 bases in between. Germline V gene lookup returns CDR1 ENHRY and CDR2 SYGVKD. CDR3 length: 14 amino acids. The CDR3 sequence: CAISDLARNYEQYF. The CDR3 DNA follows: TGTGCCATCAGTGATCTAGCGAGGAACTACGAGCAGTACTTC.

This chain links TRBV11-2 with TRBJ2-1; D call uncertain. This CDR3 is built from 15 residues. The germline CDR1 and CDR2 sequences are SGHAT and FQNNGV. V dropped 0 bases and J dropped 6 bases, with 12 bases sitting between them. This CDR3 is CASSLDSSRSNEQFF. In DNA form, the CDR3 reads TGTGCCAGCAGCTTAGATTCTTCTAGATCCAATGAGCAGTTCTTC. Full variable domain (rest looked up from reference TRBV11-2 and TRBJ2-1): EAGVAQSPRYKIIEKRQSVAFWCNPISGHATLYWYQQILGQGPKLLIQFQNNGVVDDSQLPKDRFSAERLKGVDSTLKIQPAKLEDSAVYLCASSLDSSRSNEQFFGPGTRLTVL.

In this sample, this clone turned up once. The sample contains more than one DNA sequence encoding this CDR3. The V call is TRBV30, the J call TRBJ2-2; 11 bases map to TRBD1. The V gene's germline CDR1 is GTSNPN and CDR2 SVGIG (reference sequence). V lost 3 bases, J lost 5 bases, and 2 bases stayed unmatched. This CDR3 comprises 14 residues. The CDR3 reads CAWRGTGGTGELFF. DNA for the CDR3: TGTGCCTGGAGAGGGACAGGGGGAACCGGGGAGCTGTTTTTT. The variable domain in full, with the rest retrieved from reference TRBV30 and TRBJ2-2, is SQTIHQWPATLVQPVGSPLSLECTVEGTSNPNLYWYRQAAGRGLQLLFYSVGIGQISSEVPQNLSASRPQDRQFILSSKKLLLSDSGFYLCAWRGTGGTGELFFGEGSRLTVL.

This chain links TRBV19 with TRBJ2-7; 10 positions agree with TRBD2. V shed 5 bases and J 2 bases; nucleotides not matched to a gene: 6. Per the germline V gene, CDR1 is LNHDA and CDR2 is SQIVND (reference sequence). CDR3 length: 15 amino acids. The DNA of the CDR3 is TGTGCCAGTAGTCAACTAGCGGGGATCACCTACGAGCAGTACTTC. Translation: CASSQLAGITYEQYF.

The V gene is TRBV19, the J gene TRBJ1-2; D unresolved. V was cut by 1 base and J by 4 bases, with 7 bases left in between. CDR3 length: 13 residues. The germline V gene encodes CDR1 LNHDA and CDR2 SQIVND (reference sequence). In nucleotides, the CDR3 is TGTGCCAGTAGTATAGCTACGGGCTATGGCTACACCTTC. As protein: CASSIATGYGYTF.

This clone has just one count. The chain links TRBV10-1 to TRBJ2-7; 9 positions match TRBD2. Germline V CDR1 and CDR2: WNHNN, SYGVQD (reference sequence). After removal of 1 base from V and 5 bases from J, the junction contained 6 bases not matched to a gene. The CDR3 is 15 residues long. The CDR3 reads CASSELAGGSDEQYF. In DNA, the CDR3 is TGCGCCAGCAGTGAGTTGGCGGGAGGGAGCGACGAGCAGTACTTC.

This chain uses TRBV11-2 with TRBJ1-4; 7 bases map to TRBD1. The CDR3 is 15 amino acids. Looked up from germline, CDR1 is SGHAT and CDR2 is FQNNGV. The V and J ends lost 5 bases and 5 bases, in that order; junction bases with no gene match: 8. CDR3 protein: CASSAAGQQNEKLFF. The CDR3 nucleotides read TGTGCCAGCAGCGCGGCGGGACAGCAAAATGAAAAACTGTTTTTT.

J is TRBJ2-2 and V is TRBV14; 13 nucleotides match TRBD2. The length of the CDR3 is 17 residues. The ends lost 5 bases at V and 5 bases at J; junction bases unmatched: 8. Per the germline V gene, CDR1 is SGHDN and CDR2 is FVKESK. Written as DNA, the CDR3 is TGTGCCAGCAGCGGTGGGACTAGCGGGACTTATACCGGGGAGCTGTTTTTT. It encodes CASSGGTSGTYTGELFF.

The rearrangement joins TRBV27 to TRBJ2-3; 7 nucleotides match TRBD1. Germline lookup yields CDR1 MNHEY and CDR2 SMNVEV (reference sequence). The CDR3 spans 16 residues. The V and J ends lost 0 bases and 3 bases, in that order; junction bases with no gene match: 6. The CDR3 loop reads CASSLSLTGSTDTQYF. DNA for the CDR3: TGTGCCAGCAGTTTATCGTTGACAGGGAGTACAGATACGCAGTATTTT.